This TCR beta chain was found in a study of beta chain features in type 1 diabetes. Study background: Investigators examined 107,917,701 sorted cells across all samples.

Reverse transcribing all isolated RNA meant expressed TCRB transcripts were sequenced. The table came from immunoSEQ multiplex PCR; TCRdb's copy has only in-frame clones and leaves some out. The sample lists fewer than 30,000 clones; 60% to 80% were seen once. V lost 5 bases and J 2 bases, leaving 18 bases between the germline ends. Germline assignment: CDR1 KGHSH and CDR2 LQKENI. The CDR3 consists of 16 residues. Specimen: Tregs from blood. This sequence was found in a woman in her 40s in good health. The V gene is TRBV18, the J gene TRBJ1-2; D may be TRBD1 (5 bases). The CDR3 sequence is CASSASTGEKNYGYTF. CDR3 DNA: TGTGCCAGCTCAGCGTCCACAGGAGAGAAGAACTATGGCTACACCTTC. The full variable domain, rest sourced from reference TRBV18 and TRBJ1-2, is NAGVMQNPRHLVRRRGQEARLRCSPMKGHSHVYWYRQLPEEGLKFMVYLQKENIIDESGMPKERFSAEFPKEGPSILRIQQVVRGDSAAYFCASSASTGEKNYGYTFGSGTRLTVV.